This T cell receptor beta chain stems from a study of blood T cells in healthy people across ages. Study findings and constraints: Donor CMV infection status was unknown, possibly confounding age-related changes in expanded clonotypes.

The second PCR ran about 6 to 12 cycles with a sample-barcoded 5' primer and J-beta primers. A single record per CDR3 protein comes from TCRdb applying MiXCR to the 5' RACE reads. The sample holds fewer than 1.5 million distinct CDR3 sequences, approximately 42% seen once. V was trimmed by 7 bases and J by 8 bases, leaving 15 bases between them. This CDR3 has 12 residues. CDR1 and CDR2 (germline): SQVTM, ANQGSEA. They isolated at least 7 million PBMCs from each sample. On this clonotype itself: Its specificity is not known.

The sample comprised blood. The source of this sequence is a woman younger than 35 in good health. The chain is built from TRBV29-1 and TRBJ2-1; maybe TRBD2 (6 bases). DNA for the CDR3: TGCAGCGGGAGGGGAATGTGGGATGAGCAGTTCTTC. Protein sequence: CSGRGMWDEQFF.